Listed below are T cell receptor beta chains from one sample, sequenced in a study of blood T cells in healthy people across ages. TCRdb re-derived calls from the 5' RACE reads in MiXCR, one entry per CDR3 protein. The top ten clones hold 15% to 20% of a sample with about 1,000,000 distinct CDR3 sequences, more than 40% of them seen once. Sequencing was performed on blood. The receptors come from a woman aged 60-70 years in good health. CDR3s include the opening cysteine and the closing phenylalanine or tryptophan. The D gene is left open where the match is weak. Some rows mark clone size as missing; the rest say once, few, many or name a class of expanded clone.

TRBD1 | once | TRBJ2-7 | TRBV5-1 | CASSVGTGQYEQYF | TGCGCCAGCAGCGTAGGGACAGGGCAATACGAGCAGTACTTC
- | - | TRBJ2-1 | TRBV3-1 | CASSPLARTSYNEQFF | TGTGCCAGCAGCCCTCTAGCGAGGACCTCCTACAATGAGCAGTTCTTC
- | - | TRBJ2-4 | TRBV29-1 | CSVDIAKNIQYF | TGCAGCGTTGATATAGCCAAAAACATTCAGTACTTC
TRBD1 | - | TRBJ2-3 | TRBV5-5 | CASRLGGAGTGTQYF | TGTGCCAGCAGACTAGGGGGCGCGGGCACAGGTACGCAGTATTTT
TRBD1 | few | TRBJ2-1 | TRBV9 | CASSAFDTGGSMWFF | TGTGCCAGCAGCGCGTTTGATACAGGGGGTTCAATGTGGTTCTTC
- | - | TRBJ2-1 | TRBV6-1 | CASSVFHRGSSYNEQFF | TGCGCCAGCAGCGTATTTCATCGGGGGAGCTCCTACAATGAGCAGTTCTTC
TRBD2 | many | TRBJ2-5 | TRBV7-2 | CASSLSSGKSETQYF | TGTGCCAGCAGCTTGTCCAGCGGGAAGAGTGAGACCCAGTACTTC
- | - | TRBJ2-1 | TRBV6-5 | CASRTSWNEQFF | TGTGCCAGCAGGACCAGTTGGAATGAGCAGTTCTTC
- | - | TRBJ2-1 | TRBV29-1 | CSVDLRDHWFF | TGCAGCGTTGATTTGCGGGATCATTGGTTCTTC
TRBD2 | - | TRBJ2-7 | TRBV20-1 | CSAWGLAGGNEQYF | TGCAGTGCTTGGGGACTAGCGGGAGGTAATGAGCAGTACTTC
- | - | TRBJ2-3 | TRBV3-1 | CASSQGGQRGDTQYF | TGTGCCAGCAGCCAAGGGGGTCAAAGGGGAGATACGCAGTATTTT
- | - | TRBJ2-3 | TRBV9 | CASSVGVGSADTQYF | TGTGCCAGCAGCGTGGGGGTCGGGAGTGCAGATACGCAGTATTTT
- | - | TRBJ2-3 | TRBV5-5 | CASRSIYSTDTQYF | TGTGCCAGCAGATCTATCTATAGCACAGATACGCAGTATTTT
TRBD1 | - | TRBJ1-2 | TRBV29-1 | CSVVSQGAHGYTF | TGCAGCGTTGTAAGTCAGGGGGCGCATGGCTACACCTTC
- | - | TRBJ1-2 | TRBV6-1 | CASSARGSNRRIGGYTF | TGTGCCAGCAGTGCCCGAGGGTCCAACAGGCGTATTGGTGGCTACACCTTC
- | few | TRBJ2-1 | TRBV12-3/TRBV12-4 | CASSHQSEQFF | TGTGCCAGCAGTCACCAGAGTGAGCAGTTCTTC
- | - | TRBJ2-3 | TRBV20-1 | CSARLSGVWDTQYF | TGCAGTGCTAGACTATCGGGAGTCTGGGATACGCAGTATTTT
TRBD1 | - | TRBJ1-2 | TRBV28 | CASNRDRGQYGYTF | TGTGCCAGCAACAGGGACAGGGGGCAATATGGCTACACCTTC
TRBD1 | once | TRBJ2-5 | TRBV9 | CASSVGQGKGETQYF | TGTGCCAGCAGCGTAGGACAGGGGAAAGGAGAGACCCAGTACTTC
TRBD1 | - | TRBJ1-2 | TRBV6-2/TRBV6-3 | CASIRDSGAYGYTF | TGTGCCAGCATCCGGGACAGTGGCGCCTATGGCTACACCTTC
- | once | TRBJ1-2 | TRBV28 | CASGLEGGYTF | TGTGCCAGCGGTCTGGAGGGAGGCTACACCTTC
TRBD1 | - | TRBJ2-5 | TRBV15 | CATSSGQGLETQYF | TGTGCCACCAGCAGTGGACAGGGGCTAGAGACCCAGTACTTC
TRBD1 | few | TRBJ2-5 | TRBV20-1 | CSATGTGLSGSQETQYF | TGCAGTGCCACCGGGACAGGGCTTTCGGGGTCCCAAGAGACCCAGTACTTC
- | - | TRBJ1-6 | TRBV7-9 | CASSLSSSWDDYNSLLHF | TGTGCCAGCAGCTTGTCGTCCTCGTGGGATGACTATAATTCACTCCTCCACTTT
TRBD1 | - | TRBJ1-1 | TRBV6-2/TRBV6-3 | CASTRGQPRSGEAFF | TGTGCCAGCACCAGGGGGCAGCCCCGAAGTGGTGAAGCTTTCTTT
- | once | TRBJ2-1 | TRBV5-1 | CASSGDGSSYNEQFF | TGCGCCAGCAGCGGGGACGGTAGCTCCTACAATGAGCAGTTCTTC
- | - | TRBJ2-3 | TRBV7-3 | CASSLKGGFTDTLYF | TGTGCCAGCAGCTTAAAGGGCGGATTCACAGATACGCTGTATTTT
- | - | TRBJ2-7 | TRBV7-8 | CASSIMRTKLYEQYF | TGTGCCAGCAGCATTATGCGGACAAAACTCTACGAGCAGTACTTC
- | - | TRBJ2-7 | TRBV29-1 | CSVVQARNEQYF | TGCAGCGTTGTCCAGGCTAGAAACGAGCAGTACTTC
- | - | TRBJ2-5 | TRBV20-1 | CSAGGPSTQETQYF | TGCAGTGCTGGAGGCCCTAGTACCCAAGAGACCCAGTACTTC
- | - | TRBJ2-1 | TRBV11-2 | CASSWGPGQTYNEQFF | TGTGCCAGCAGCTGGGGCCCGGGACAAACCTACAATGAGCAGTTCTTC